This is a list of T cell receptor beta chains from one sample in a study of regulatory T cells in long-lasting Graves disease. TCRdb independently ran MiXCR on the multiplex PCR reads; one entry per CDR3 protein. The sample comprises 550,000 to 650,000 distinct CDR3 sequences, around 15% of which are singletons, and 9.5% to 15% rests with the top ten. These data were also filed under a second study, of T cells in Graves' hyperthyroidism and ophthalmopathy.

Here the sequenced sample was peripheral blood mononuclear cells (PBMCs), taken at new diagnosis, from a patient treated with antithyroid drugs. The source is a man between 18 and 29 years old with Graves disease. The CDR3 runs from the conserved cysteine through the conserved F or W. A D gene is named only where the DNA matches it firmly. A row's size may be missing; if present it is once, few, many or a size class.

>-|TRBV11-2|many|TRBJ2-1
CASSLELPSYNEQFF
TGTGCCAGCAGCTTAGAACTACCCTCCTACAATGAGCAGTTCTTC
>TRBD1|TRBV24-1|many|TRBJ1-6
CATSDLGTGGKNSPLHF
TGTGCCACCAGTGATTTAGGGACAGGGGGTAAGAACTCACCCCTCCACTTT
>-|TRBV28|many|TRBJ1-2
CASTLRGHYGYTF
TGTGCCAGCACCTTGAGAGGGCACTATGGCTACACCTTC
>TRBD2|TRBV10-3|many|TRBJ2-7
CAISVATSGRAHEQYF
TGTGCCATCAGTGTGGCGACTAGCGGGAGGGCCCACGAGCAGTACTTC
>-|TRBV5-5|-|TRBJ2-5
CASSLTGLRETQYF
TGTGCCAGCAGCTTGACAGGTTTGAGAGAGACCCAGTACTTC
>-|TRBV5-1|-|TRBJ1-1
CASSWGSAGGTEAFF
TGCGCCAGCAGCTGGGGGTCGGCTGGAGGAACTGAAGCTTTCTTT
>-|TRBV29-1|once|TRBJ1-2
CSVGGGWGYTF
TGCAGCGTTGGAGGGGGTTGGGGCTACACCTTC
>TRBD1|TRBV19|few|TRBJ1-5
CASSRQGAYSNQPQHF
TGTGCCAGTAGTCGCCAGGGGGCTTATAGCAATCAGCCCCAGCATTTT
>-|TRBV28|many|TRBJ2-5
CASRRQIQETQYF
TGTGCCAGCAGGAGACAGATACAAGAGACCCAGTACTTC
>-|TRBV12-3/TRBV12-4|many|TRBJ2-3
CASSPHLGVGTTDTQYF
TGTGCCAGCAGTCCCCACTTGGGAGTAGGGACCACAGATACGCAGTATTTT
>-|TRBV12-3/TRBV12-4|many|TRBJ2-3
CASSLQETSTDTQYF
TGTGCCAGCAGTTTGCAGGAGACAAGCACAGATACGCAGTATTTT
>-|TRBV7-9|few|TRBJ1-3
CASSPRSGNTIYF
TGTGCCAGCAGCCCGAGGTCTGGAAACACCATATATTTT
>TRBD1|TRBV5-1|many|TRBJ2-7
CASSSSRDRVYEQYF
TGCGCCAGCAGCTCAAGCCGGGACAGGGTGTACGAGCAGTACTTC
>-|TRBV19|few|TRBJ2-5
CASSGSPPLDETQYF
TGTGCCAGTAGTGGTTCACCCCCCCTAGACGAGACCCAGTACTTC
>-|TRBV27|many|TRBJ2-1
CASSWGISYNEQFF
TGTGCCAGCAGTTGGGGAATCTCCTACAATGAGCAGTTCTTC
>-|TRBV2|many|TRBJ1-3
CASGGLGNTIYF
TGTGCCAGCGGGGGGCTAGGAAACACCATATATTTT
>TRBD1|TRBV6-1|many|TRBJ1-2
CASLGQTVYGYTF
TGTGCCAGCTTGGGACAGACTGTCTATGGCTACACCTTC
>-|TRBV5-1|many|TRBJ2-1
CASSLEDIYNEQFF
TGCGCCAGCAGCTTGGAGGACATCTACAATGAGCAGTTCTTC
>-|TRBV4-1|few|TRBJ1-1
CASSQFRLNTEAFF
TGCGCCAGCAGCCAATTTCGGTTAAACACTGAAGCTTTCTTT
>-|TRBV10-3|many|TRBJ2-3
CAISVGGSTDTQYF
TGTGCCATCAGTGTCGGCGGGAGCACAGATACGCAGTATTTT
>TRBD1|TRBV9|-|TRBJ1-2
CASSVGSGQTNYGYTF
TGTGCCAGCAGCGTAGGATCGGGACAGACTAACTATGGCTACACCTTC
>TRBD2|TRBV30|many|TRBJ2-7
CAWSGGSSGTREQYF
TGTGCCTGGAGTGGGGGGAGTAGCGGGACTCGGGAGCAGTACTTC
>TRBD2|TRBV7-2|many|TRBJ2-5
CASALGGRRETQYF
TGTGCCAGCGCCCTTGGCGGGAGAAGGGAGACCCAGTACTTC
>-|TRBV13|-|TRBJ2-7
CASSLRLGLTGEQYF
TGTGCCAGCAGTCTTCGACTGGGCTTAACGGGGGAGCAGTACTTC
>-|TRBV5-6|many|TRBJ2-7
CASSLEYGAGTSYEQYF
TGTGCCAGCAGCTTGGAGTATGGGGCAGGGACCTCCTACGAGCAGTACTTC
>-|TRBV15|few|TRBJ2-7
CATSRGQGLYEQYF
TGTGCCACCAGCAGAGGTCAGGGGTTGTACGAGCAGTACTTC
>TRBD2|TRBV9|-|TRBJ2-3
CASSGESGTSGANTQYF
TGTGCCAGCAGCGGGGAATCCGGGACTAGCGGAGCCAATACGCAGTATTTT
>-|TRBV27|-|TRBJ1-5
CASSGSGQPQHF
TGTGCCAGCAGTGGATCGGGTCAGCCCCAGCATTTT
>-|TRBV9|-|TRBJ2-1
CASSVEGASANEQFF
TGTGCCAGCAGCGTAGAAGGAGCTAGCGCTAATGAGCAGTTCTTC
>TRBD1|TRBV27|-|TRBJ2-7
CASSYLYRGRRTYEQYF
TGTGCCAGCAGTTACTTATACAGGGGACGGCGGACCTACGAGCAGTACTTC
>-|TRBV2|many|TRBJ2-7
CASSERAAAPYEQYF
TGTGCCAGCAGTGAAAGGGCTGCAGCTCCCTACGAGCAGTACTTC
>TRBD2|TRBV4-1|-|TRBJ2-3
CASRRGTSGRADTQYF
TGCGCCAGCAGGCGGGGGACTAGCGGGAGGGCGGATACGCAGTATTTT
>-|TRBV7-3|many|TRBJ2-7
CASSPSGALGEQYF
TGTGCCAGCAGCCCTTCAGGGGCCCTCGGCGAGCAGTACTTC
>TRBD2|TRBV29-1|many|TRBJ2-3
CSVEASGRTDTQYF
TGCAGCGTTGAAGCTAGCGGGAGAACAGATACGCAGTATTTT
>-|TRBV28|many|TRBJ2-7
CASSVVGQRYEQYF
TGTGCCAGCAGTGTCGTAGGACAGCGCTACGAGCAGTACTTC
>-|TRBV27|few|TRBJ2-3
CASSSPLSANRLRDTQYF
TGTGCCAGCAGTTCCCCCCTTAGCGCTAATCGTCTCCGAGATACGCAGTATTTT
>-|TRBV5-1|-|TRBJ2-7
CASSHEGPFYEQYF
TGCGCCAGCAGCCACGAAGGACCGTTCTACGAGCAGTACTTC
>-|TRBV12-3/TRBV12-4|-|TRBJ1-3
CASSFPGHTIYF
TGTGCCAGCAGTTTCCCGGGCCACACCATATATTTT
>-|TRBV5-1|many|TRBJ2-3
CASSFQADTDTQYF
TGCGCCAGCAGCTTCCAGGCTGACACAGATACGCAGTATTTT
>TRBD1|TRBV11-2|few|TRBJ1-6
CASSSGGAGFDSPLHF
TGTGCCAGCAGCTCAGGGGGGGCAGGGTTCGATTCACCCCTCCACTTT
>TRBD1|TRBV12-3/TRBV12-4|many|TRBJ1-5
CASRVVGQGYQPQHF
TGTGCCAGCAGGGTAGTCGGACAGGGGTATCAGCCCCAGCATTTT
>-|TRBV28|-|TRBJ1-6
CASSLDGGPLTPLHF
TGTGCCAGCAGTTTAGATGGGGGCCCGCTTACACCCCTCCACTTT
>-|TRBV10-3|-|TRBJ2-5
CAISALADQETQYF
TGTGCCATCAGTGCCCTAGCAGACCAAGAGACCCAGTACTTC
>-|TRBV11-2|many|TRBJ1-1
CASSLGGRDTEAFF
TGTGCCAGCAGCCTGGGAGGGCGAGACACTGAAGCTTTCTTT
>-|TRBV27|many|TRBJ1-2
CASKDLGYGYTF
TGTGCCAGCAAGGATCTTGGCTATGGCTACACCTTC
>TRBD2|TRBV9|-|TRBJ2-1
CAISVAGGPNNEQFF
TGTGCCATCAGCGTAGCGGGAGGGCCCAACAATGAGCAGTTCTTC
>TRBD1|TRBV12-3/TRBV12-4|many|TRBJ2-5
CASSKGQGREETQYF
TGTGCCAGCAGTAAGGGACAGGGAAGGGAAGAGACCCAGTACTTC
>-|TRBV24-1|few|TRBJ1-2
CATGAGPIEGYTF
TGTGCCACCGGGGCCGGCCCTATAGAGGGCTACACCTTC
>-|TRBV12-3/TRBV12-4|many|TRBJ1-5
CASSLAAASNQPQHF
TGTGCCAGCAGTTTAGCGGCAGCTAGCAATCAGCCCCAGCATTTT
>TRBD2|TRBV13|many|TRBJ2-7
CASSSTSGGYEQYF
TGTGCCAGCAGCTCGACTAGCGGAGGCTACGAGCAGTACTTC
>-|TRBV27|few|TRBJ2-7
CASSLGGLTPLYEQYF
TGTGCCAGCAGTTTAGGAGGCCTCACCCCACTCTACGAGCAGTACTTC
>TRBD1|TRBV28|few|TRBJ1-2
CASSRQGPNYGYTF
TGTGCCAGCAGTAGACAGGGGCCAAACTATGGCTACACCTTC
>TRBD2|TRBV11-1|many|TRBJ2-3
CASSLLAGGDTQYF
TGTGCCAGCAGCCTACTAGCGGGAGGAGATACGCAGTATTTT
>TRBD1|TRBV28|many|TRBJ2-7
CASSFQGTGIYEQYF
TGTGCCAGCAGTTTTCAGGGGACAGGTATCTACGAGCAGTACTTC
>-|TRBV13|many|TRBJ2-5
CASSTRRAQETQYF
TGTGCCAGCAGCACCCGGAGGGCCCAAGAGACCCAGTACTTC